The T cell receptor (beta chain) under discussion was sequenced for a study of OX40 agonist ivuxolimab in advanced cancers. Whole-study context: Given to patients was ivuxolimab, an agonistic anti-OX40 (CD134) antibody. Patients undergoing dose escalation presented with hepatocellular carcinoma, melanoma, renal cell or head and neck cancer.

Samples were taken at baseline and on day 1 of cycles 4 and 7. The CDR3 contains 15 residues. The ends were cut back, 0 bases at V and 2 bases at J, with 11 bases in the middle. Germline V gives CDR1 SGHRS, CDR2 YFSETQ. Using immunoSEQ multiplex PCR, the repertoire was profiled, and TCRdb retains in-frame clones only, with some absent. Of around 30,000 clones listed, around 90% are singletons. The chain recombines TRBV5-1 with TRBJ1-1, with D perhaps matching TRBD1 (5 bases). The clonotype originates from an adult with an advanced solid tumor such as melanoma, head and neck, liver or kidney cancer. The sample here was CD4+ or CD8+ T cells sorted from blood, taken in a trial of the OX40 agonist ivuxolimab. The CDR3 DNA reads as TGCGCCAGCAGCTTGGACTCGGACATAAACACTGAAGCTTTCTTT. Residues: CASSLDSDINTEAFF.